This T cell receptor (beta chain) was sequenced in a study of blood T cell repertoires in COVID-19. About the study: Samples representing acute and convalescent COVID-19 were sourced from the United States, Italy and Spain. T cells, B-cell-depleted T cells, or PBMCs supplied cDNA or gDNA.

As originally analysed: Estimates of nucleated cell counts were drawn from the amplification of reference gene primers. The data were produced by immunoSEQ multiplex PCR, yet TCRdb's version contains in-frame clones alone and is incomplete. From that table come the V and J calls and clone size; the DNA was used to work out D and trimming. The sample consists of 50,000 to 65,000 clones, around 85% of them appearing once. The CDR3 covers 15 residues. Unmatched junction bases numbered 7, after V lost 6 bases and J lost 2 bases. From germline, CDR1 is MNHEY and CDR2 SVGAGI. V gene TRBV6-5 combines with J gene TRBJ2-3, with TRBD1 matching over 8 bases. This sequence originates from a human donor in a cohort sampled during active COVID-19. Specimen: peripheral blood. CDR3 sequence (DNA): TGTGCCAGCAGACTCGGACAGGGAGACACAGATACGCAGTATTTT. Protein product: CASRLGQGDTDTQYF.